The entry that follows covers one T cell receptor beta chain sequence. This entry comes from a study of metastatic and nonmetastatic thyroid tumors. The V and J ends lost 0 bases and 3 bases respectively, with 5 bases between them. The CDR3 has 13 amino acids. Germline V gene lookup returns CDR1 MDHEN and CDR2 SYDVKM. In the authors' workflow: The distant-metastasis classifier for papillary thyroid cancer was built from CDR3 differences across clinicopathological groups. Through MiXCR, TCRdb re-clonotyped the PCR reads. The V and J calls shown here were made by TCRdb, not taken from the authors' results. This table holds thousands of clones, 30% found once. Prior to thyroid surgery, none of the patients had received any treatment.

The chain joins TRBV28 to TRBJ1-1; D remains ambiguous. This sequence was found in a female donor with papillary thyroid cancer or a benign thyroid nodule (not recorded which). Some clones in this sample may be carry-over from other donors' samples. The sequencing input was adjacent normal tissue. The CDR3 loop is CASSLWVHTEAFF. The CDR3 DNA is TGTGCCAGCAGTTTATGGGTTCACACTGAAGCTTTCTTT.